The 16 T cell receptor beta chains presented below share a single source sample, sequenced in a study of OX40 agonist ivuxolimab in advanced cancers. Profiling relied on immunoSEQ multiplex PCR, and the TCRdb table lists in-frame clones only, not all of them. The sample records roughly 99,000 clones, around 93% being singletons. This specimen consisted of CD4+ or CD8+ T cells sorted from blood, obtained in a trial of the OX40 agonist ivuxolimab. Receptor source: an adult with an advanced solid tumor such as melanoma, head and neck, liver or kidney cancer.

This CDR3 reads CASSQGDTGAGNTIYF. The CDR3 bases are TGTGCCAGCAGCCAAGGGGACACTGGTGCTGGAAACACCATATATTTT. The chain carries TRBV4-2 and TRBJ1-3, with D perhaps TRBD1 (6 bases). The CDR3 has 16 amino acids. V shed 1 base and J shed 2 bases, with 12 bases lying between them. Germline V CDR1 and CDR2: LGHNA, YNFKEQ.

The chain is built from TRBV27 and TRBJ2-3; no definite D call. Germline assignment: CDR1 MNHEY and CDR2 SMNVEV (reference sequence). V lost 4 bases, J lost 3 bases, and 2 bases lay in between. This CDR3 spans 11 amino acids. In DNA form, the CDR3 reads TGTGCCAGCAGTTCAACAGATACGCAGTATTTT. This codes for CASSSTDTQYF.

This chain joins TRBV10-3 and TRBJ1-2; D is unresolved. CDR3 length equals 13 residues. The germline V gene has CDR1 ENHRY and CDR2 SYGVKD. Trimming left V 5 bases short and J 4 bases short, with 11 bases between. The CDR3 nucleotides read TGTGCCATCAGTCAAGGGTATGTCTATGGCTACACCTTC. Protein product: CAISQGYVYGYTF.

The chain's CDR3 is CAISRSTGQETQYF. The CDR3 coding sequence is TGTGCCATCAGTAGATCGACAGGCCAAGAGACCCAGTACTTC. V and J are TRBV10-3 and TRBJ2-5; possible D gene TRBD1, 6 bases. The CDR3 is 14 residues long. Trimming removed 5 bases at V and 1 base at J, with 11 bases between. Germline loops: CDR1 ENHRY, CDR2 SYGVKD.

The chain carries TRBV5-1 and TRBJ2-3, with TRBD2 matching 7 bases. Germline-derived CDR1 and CDR2 are SGHRS and YFSETQ. V lost 6 bases to trimming and J lost 4 bases; unmatched junction nucleotides: 11. This CDR3 has 15 residues. CDR3 bases: TGCGCCAGCACCCAACAAAGCGGGGTCGCAGATACGCAGTATTTT. Protein product: CASTQQSGVADTQYF.

The chain employs TRBV20-1 and TRBJ2-1, with D uncertain. This CDR3 spans 11 amino acids. Germline V gene data show CDR1 as DFQATT and CDR2 as SNEGSKA (reference sequence). Trimming took off 7 bases at V and 8 bases at J, with 12 bases between the two ends. The CDR3 reads CSVLAGYEQFF. The CDR3 DNA follows: TGCAGTGTTCTGGCCGGTTATGAGCAGTTCTTC.

This sequence joins TRBV7-9 and TRBJ2-5; weak D call: TRBD1 (5 bases). The J call is uncertain, as TRBJ2-7 better fits the DNA end. This CDR3 contains 13 residues. CDR1 and CDR2 from the germline V gene are SEHNR and FQNEAQ (reference sequence). In DNA form, the CDR3 reads TGTGCCAGCAGCACAGGTGGATCCTACGAGCAGTACTTC. Amino acids: CASSTGGSYEQYF.

The chain has TRBV10-3 and TRBJ1-6; 8 nucleotides line up with TRBD1. The CDR3 extends over 16 amino acids. V shed 0 bases, J shed 6 bases, and the junction held 4 bases outside the gene matches. CDR1 is ENHRY, CDR2 SYGVKD, per germline. The chain's CDR3 is CAISESARGPNSPLHF. CDR3 bases: TGTGCCATCAGTGAGTCGGCCAGGGGGCCTAATTCACCCCTCCACTTT.

This clone was observed once. The chain recombines TRBV5-6 with TRBJ2-7; D is ambiguous. Per the germline V gene, CDR1 is SGHDT and CDR2 is YYEEEE. This CDR3 is built from 14 residues. Trimming shortened V by 0 bases and J by 5 bases, and 12 bases separated the two germline ends. CDR3 residues: CASSLEGNGDEQYF. CDR3 DNA: TGTGCCAGCAGCTTGGAGGGTAATGGTGACGAGCAGTACTTC.

The rearrangement links TRBV7-3 to TRBJ1-5, with D hard to call. The V and J ends lost 5 bases and 4 bases respectively, with 9 bases between them. The germline V gene encodes CDR1 SGHTA and CDR2 FQGTGA. The CDR3 spans 13 residues. CDR3 residues: CASSQSWNQPQHF. The DNA for the CDR3 is TGTGCCAGCAGCCAAAGCTGGAATCAGCCCCAGCATTTT.

The J gene is TRBJ2-2, the V gene TRBV30; possibly TRBD1 or TRBD2 for D (5 bases each). Germline V lookup: CDR1 GTSNPN, CDR2 SVGIG (reference sequence). The V gene lost 0 bases and the J gene lost 4 bases, with 6 bases spanning the gap. The CDR3 spans 13 residues. CDR3 sequence (DNA): TGTGCCTGGAGTGTCGGGGCCACCGGGGAGCTGTTTTTT. The encoded protein is CAWSVGATGELFF.

This sequence joins TRBV9 and TRBJ2-1; either TRBD1 or TRBD2 may fit D (5 bases each). Between the trimmed V and J ends, which lost 2 bases and 4 bases, there was a span of 16 bases. There are 16 residues in the CDR3. Looked up from germline, CDR1 is SGDLS and CDR2 is YYNGEE. CDR3 sequence: CASSVRDQRQYNEQFF. The CDR3 nucleotides read TGTGCCAGCAGCGTCCGGGACCAAAGGCAATACAATGAGCAGTTCTTC. The full variable domain, with the rest looked up from reference TRBV9 and TRBJ2-1, is DSGVTQTPKHLITATGQRVTLRCSPRSGDLSVYWYQQSLDQGLQFLIQYYNGEERAKGNILERFSAQQFPDLHSELNLSSLELGDSALYFCASSVRDQRQYNEQFFGPGTRLTVL.

The gene calls are TRBV2 and TRBJ1-5; 9 positions match TRBD1. With 5 bases clipped from V and 5 bases from J, the junction kept 4 bases outside the gene matches. This CDR3 is 14 amino acids long. CDR1 is SNHLY, CDR2 FYNNEI, per germline. The CDR3 DNA reads as TGTGCCAGCAGTATACAGGGGGCGGATCAGCCCCAGCATTTT. This gives the protein CASSIQGADQPQHF.

This chain links TRBV28 with TRBJ1-1; D is unresolved. V lost 3 bases to trimming and J lost 2 bases, with 10 bases between them. Germline CDR1 MDHEN, CDR2 SYDVKM. The CDR3 loop spans 14 amino acids. The CDR3 DNA sequence: TGTGCCAGCAGTTTTACCACCATTAACACTGAAGCTTTCTTT. This gives the protein CASSFTTINTEAFF. The full variable domain, rest sourced from reference TRBV28 and TRBJ1-1, is DVKVTQSSRYLVKRTGEKVFLECVQDMDHENMFWYRQDPGLGLRLIYFSYDVKMKEKGDIPEGYSVSREKKERFSLILESASTNQTSMYLCASSFTTINTEAFFGQGTRLTVV.

The sample holds a few counts of this clone. V and J are TRBV6-5 and TRBJ1-4; no clear D gene. CDR1 is MNHEY and CDR2 is SVGAGI in the germline V gene. The CDR3 contains 15 residues. Trimming shortened V by 5 bases and J by 4 bases, and 14 bases separated the two germline ends. CDR3 in amino acids: CASSPLRSFNEKLFF. CDR3 nucleotides: TGTGCCAGCAGTCCACTCCGCTCCTTTAATGAAAAACTGTTTTTT.

The V and J genes are TRBV5-6 and TRBJ2-7; D gene unclear. Germline V gene sequence: CDR1 SGHDT, CDR2 YYEEEE. Trimming removed 2 bases at V and 4 bases at J, with 10 bases between. The CDR3 totals 13 residues. CDR3 protein: CASSFSPQYEQYF. CDR3 DNA sequence: TGTGCCAGCAGCTTCTCGCCCCAATACGAGCAGTACTTC. Drawing the rest from reference TRBV5-6 and TRBJ2-7, the complete variable domain is DAGVTQSPTHLIKTRGQQVTLRCSPKSGHDTVSWYQQALGQGPQFIFQYYEEEERQRGNFPDRFSGHQFPNYSSELNVNALLLGDSALYLCASSFSPQYEQYFGPGTRLTVT.